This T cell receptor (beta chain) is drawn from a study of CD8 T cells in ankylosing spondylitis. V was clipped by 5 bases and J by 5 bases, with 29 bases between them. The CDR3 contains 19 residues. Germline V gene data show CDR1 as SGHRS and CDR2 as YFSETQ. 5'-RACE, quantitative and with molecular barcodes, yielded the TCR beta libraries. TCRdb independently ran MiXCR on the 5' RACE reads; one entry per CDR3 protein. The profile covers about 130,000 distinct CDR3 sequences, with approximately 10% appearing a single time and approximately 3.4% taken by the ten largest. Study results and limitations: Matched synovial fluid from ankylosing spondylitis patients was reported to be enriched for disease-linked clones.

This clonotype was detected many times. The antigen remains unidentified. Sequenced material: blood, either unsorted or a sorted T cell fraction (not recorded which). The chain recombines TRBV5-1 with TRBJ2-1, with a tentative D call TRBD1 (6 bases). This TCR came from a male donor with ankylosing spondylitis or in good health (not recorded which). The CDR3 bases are TGCGCCAGCAGTGTCAGCGGCAGGGGACCTAGATCTAATAACAATGAGCAGTTCTTC. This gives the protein CASSVSGRGPRSNNNEQFF. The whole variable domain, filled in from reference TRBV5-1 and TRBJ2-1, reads KAGVTQTPRYLIKTRGQQVTLSCSPISGHRSVSWYQQTPGQGLQFLFEYFSETQRNKGNFPGRFSGRQFSNSRSEMNVSTLELGDSALYLCASSVSGRGPRSNNNEQFFGPGTRLTVL.